This T cell receptor (beta chain) came from a study of fetal regulatory T cell absence and autoimmunity (dated by TCRdb to 2017 to 2019). Regarding the research as a whole: Autoimmunity of the exocrine pancreas was seen in the IPEX patients even though clinical diabetes was absent.

Looking up the germline V gene yields CDR1 KGHSH and CDR2 LQKENI. Its CDR3 holds 12 amino acids, cysteine through phenylalanine. Just CDR3 DNA is preserved here, 36 bases in frame from base 1. The germline ends are 3 bases apart after V is trimmed by 3 bases and J by 1 base. Genomic DNA, roughly 1.7-3.4 ug, was extracted from umbilical cord blood or frozen pancreas using the DNeasy Blood and Tissue Kit. What the study reported, not specific to this receptor: Cord blood and pancreas had broadly similar TRB gene family usage, which resembled published neonatal and adult repertoires. Significant oligoclonal enrichment of the TCR compartment was observed in pancreas versus cord blood, with some top clones enriched more than 85-fold. The oligoclonal enrichment was interpreted as support for antigen-driven autoimmunity occurring in the pancreas before birth in IPEX syndrome.

Note on this clone: Its cognate antigen has yet to be identified. No qualities accompany the bases; no much larger clone lies one base away.

Amplification and barcoding of TCRbeta CDR3 regions were carried out by two-step multiplex PCR on the immunoSEQ human TCRbeta survey platform. Libraries were sequenced on Illumina instruments, with IgH sequenced in parallel from the same samples. The authors' pipeline ran thus. Raw reads were filtered against IMGT V, D, J definitions and binned by a nearest-neighbor algorithm to remove PCR and sequencing errors. Clones were defined as identical nucleotide sequences, and differential abundance between tissues was assessed by per-clone Fisher exact tests with a pFDR threshold of p<0.01. Clones with frequencies too low for statistical inference were excluded by a minimum inclusion filter of 10 in either sample. The immunoSEQ Analyzer was used for pairwise clonal comparisons, and IMGT tools were used to assess gene family usage. The immuneACCESS repertoire file appears here via TCRdb, limited to in-frame rearrangements. These files lack a portion of the clones; in checked studies, under half of the deficit traces to unresolved V genes, and the cause of the others is not known. The V and J calls and the clone size are those of that table, but D and trimming were determined from the DNA. This sample holds 45,000 to 50,000 clones; around 83% were observed only once. Clones ranked in the top ten supply around 0.43% of the sample.

The receptor chain draws on TRBV18 and TRBJ1-1; there is no confident call for the D gene. Input material: cord blood. This clonotype originated in a newborn boy with IPEX syndrome. The CDR3 is CASSPTNTEAFF. Read as DNA, the sequence is TGTGCCAGCTCACCGACGAACACTGAAGCTTTCTTT.